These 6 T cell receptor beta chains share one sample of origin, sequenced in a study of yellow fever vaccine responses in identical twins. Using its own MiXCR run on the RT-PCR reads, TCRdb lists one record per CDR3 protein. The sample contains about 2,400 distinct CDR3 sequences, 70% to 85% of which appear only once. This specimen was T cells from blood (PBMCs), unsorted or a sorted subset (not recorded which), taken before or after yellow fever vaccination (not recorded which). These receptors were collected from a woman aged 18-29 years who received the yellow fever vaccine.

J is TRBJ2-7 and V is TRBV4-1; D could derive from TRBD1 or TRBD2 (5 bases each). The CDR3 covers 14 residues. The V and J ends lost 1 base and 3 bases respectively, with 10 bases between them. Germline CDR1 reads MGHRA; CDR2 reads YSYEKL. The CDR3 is CASSQVGPSYEQYF. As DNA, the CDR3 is TGCGCCAGCAGCCAAGTGGGACCGAGCTACGAGCAGTACTTC.

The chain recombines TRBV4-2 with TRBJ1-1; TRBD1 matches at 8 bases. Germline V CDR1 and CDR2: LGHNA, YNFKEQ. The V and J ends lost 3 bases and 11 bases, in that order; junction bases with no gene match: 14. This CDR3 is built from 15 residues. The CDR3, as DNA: TGTGCCAGCAGCCAGGGGATCGGTGACAGGGGAGGGGCTTTCTTT. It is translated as CASSQGIGDRGGAFF.

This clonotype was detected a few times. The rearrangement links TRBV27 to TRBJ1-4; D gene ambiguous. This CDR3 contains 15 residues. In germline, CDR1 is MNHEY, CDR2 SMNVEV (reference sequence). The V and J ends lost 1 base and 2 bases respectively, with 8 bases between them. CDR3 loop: CASSLFGVTNEKLFF. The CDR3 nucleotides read TGTGCCAGCAGTTTATTCGGGGTGACTAATGAAAAACTGTTTTTT. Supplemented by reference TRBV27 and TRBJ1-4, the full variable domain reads EAQVTQNPRYLITVTGKKLTVTCSQNMNHEYMSWYRQDPGLGLRQIYYSMNVEVTDKGDVPEGYKVSRKEKRNFPLILESPSPNQTSLYFCASSLFGVTNEKLFFGSGTQLSVL.

The CDR3 bases are TGTGCCAGACCCGGGAATCAGCCCCAGCATTTT. Translated, it gives CARPGNQPQHF. This chain connects TRBV14 to TRBJ1-5; D is unresolved. This CDR3 spans 11 amino acids. The ends were cut back, 9 bases at V and 4 bases at J, with 7 bases in the middle. Germline-derived CDR1 and CDR2 are SGHDN and FVKESK.

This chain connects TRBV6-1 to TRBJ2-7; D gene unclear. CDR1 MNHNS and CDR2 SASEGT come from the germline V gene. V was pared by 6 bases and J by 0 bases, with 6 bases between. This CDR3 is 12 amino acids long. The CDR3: CASSPSSYEQYV. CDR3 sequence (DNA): TGTGCCAGCAGCCCCAGCTCCTACGAGCAGTACGTC.

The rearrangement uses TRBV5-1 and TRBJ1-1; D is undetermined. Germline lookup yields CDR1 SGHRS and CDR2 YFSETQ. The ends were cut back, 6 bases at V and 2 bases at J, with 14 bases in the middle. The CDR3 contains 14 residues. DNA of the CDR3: TGCGCCAGCACGGTGTTTGGATTTAACACTGAAGCTTTCTTT. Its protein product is CASTVFGFNTEAFF.